The next 25 T cell receptor beta chains were all read from a single sample in a study of blood T cell repertoires in COVID-19. Only in-frame clones appear in the TCRdb table, and some are missing; sequencing was by immunoSEQ multiplex PCR. The sample consists of some 240,000 clones, roughly 81% of them appearing once. Source material: peripheral blood. The origin of the receptors is a woman aged 80 or over with COVID-19, enrolled during active disease.

V usage is TRBV28 and J usage is TRBJ2-7, with 7 bases that match TRBD2. The germline V gene encodes CDR1 MDHEN and CDR2 SYDVKM. The CDR3 runs to 13 residues. V trimming: 5 bases; J trimming: 0 bases; junction bases outside the gene matches: 1. CDR3 sequence (DNA): TGTGCCAGCAGTCCGGGGGGCTCCTACGAGCAGTACTTC. It encodes CASSPGGSYEQYF.

This chain uses TRBV11-2 with TRBJ2-5; 9 nucleotides agree with TRBD2. The germline V gene has CDR1 SGHAT and CDR2 FQNNGV. CDR3 length equals 17 residues. Germline trimming cut 3 bases from V and 2 bases from J; bases unmatched to any gene: 10. In DNA form, the CDR3 reads TGTGCCAGCAGCTTTCGAGGGGCAGCGGGGGGACAAGAGACCCAGTACTTC. This encodes CASSFRGAAGGQETQYF.

The rearrangement uses TRBV30 and TRBJ2-6; D is ambiguous. CDR3 length: 14 amino acids. Germline V gene sequence: CDR1 GTSNPN, CDR2 SVGIG (reference sequence). V lost 4 bases, J lost 0 bases, and 7 bases lay in between. CDR3 region: CAWTRGSGANVLTF. The CDR3 DNA reads as TGTGCCTGGACAAGAGGCTCTGGGGCCAACGTCCTGACTTTC.

The chain uses TRBV27 and TRBJ1-5; possibly TRBD1 for D (5 bases). There are 14 residues in the CDR3. V lost 8 bases, J lost 0 bases, and 11 bases lay in between. CDR1 is MNHEY and CDR2 is SMNVEV in the germline V gene (reference sequence). This CDR3 reads CASRRGASNQPQHF. CDR3 sequence (DNA): TGTGCCAGCCGCCGTGGGGCTAGCAATCAGCCCCAGCATTTT.

The rearrangement links TRBV27 to TRBJ1-4, with D possibly TRBD1 on 5 matching bases. Germline CDR1 MNHEY, CDR2 SMNVEV (reference sequence). The V gene lost 2 bases and the J gene lost 7 bases, with 14 bases spanning the gap. The CDR3 has 15 amino acids. CDR3: CASSLAGLGSEKLFF. CDR3 sequence (DNA): TGTGCCAGCAGTTTAGCAGGGTTAGGCAGTGAAAAACTGTTTTTT.

CDR3 amino acids: CATSRGGRGRSAEAFF. The CDR3 region has the DNA TGTGCCACCAGCAGAGGCGGAAGGGGGCGGTCGGCTGAAGCTTTCTTT. The J gene is TRBJ1-1, the V gene TRBV15; 7 bases agree with TRBD1. V trimming: 1 base; J trimming: 6 bases; junction bases outside the gene matches: 11. This CDR3 has 16 residues. Germline V CDR1 and CDR2: LNHNV, YYDKDF (reference sequence). Complete variable domain (other parts from reference TRBV15 and TRBJ1-1): DAMVIQNPRYQVTQFGKPVTLSCSQTLNHNVMYWYQQKSSQAPKLLFHYYDKDFNNEADTPDNFQSRRPNTSFCFLDIRSPGLGDTAMYLCATSRGGRGRSAEAFFGQGTRLTVV.

The V gene is TRBV18, the J gene TRBJ1-1; D perhaps matches TRBD1 (6 bases). Germline values: CDR1 KGHSH, CDR2 LQKENI. With 5 bases removed from V and 1 base from J, the gap between germline ends came to 11 bases. This CDR3 region has 14 residues. The CDR3 DNA is TGTGCCAGCTCAATGCAGGGGCCGAACACTGAAGCTTTCTTT. It specifies CASSMQGPNTEAFF.

The CDR3 loop is CASSQDRRETQYF. The CDR3 DNA follows: TGTGCCAGCAGCCAAGACAGGCGGGAGACCCAGTACTTC. The chain uses TRBV7-9 and TRBJ2-5; TRBD1 is a possible D gene (6 bases). Trimming shortened V by 5 bases and J by 5 bases, and 12 bases separated the two germline ends. Germline loops: CDR1 SEHNR, CDR2 FQNEAQ (reference sequence). The CDR3 is 13 residues long.

In its sample, this clone was seen once. Lacking the conserved final phenylalanine or tryptophan, this CDR3 likely reflects a read error. Because the CDR3's place on the DNA is in doubt, the DNA is left out and the CDR3 is given as listed by TCRdb. The chain joins TRBV6-6 to TRBJ1-5; the table's D call, TRBD1, has no DNA check behind it. The CDR3 sequence runs 12 residues, both termini included. CDR1 MNHNY and CDR2 SVGAGI come from the germline V gene (reference sequence). The CDR3 region is CASSYETGGLAV.

J is TRBJ1-2 and V is TRBV10-3; a possible D gene is TRBD1 (5 bases). Germline lookup yields CDR1 ENHRY and CDR2 SYGVKD. This CDR3 contains 12 residues. The germline V and J ends were trimmed by 3 bases and 8 bases, with 10 bases remaining between them. CDR3: CAISEGVWGYTF. The CDR3 nucleotides read TGTGCCATCAGTGAAGGGGTTTGGGGCTACACCTTC.

The chain has TRBV18 and TRBJ1-5; D is uncertain. Trimming left V 2 bases short and J 2 bases short, with 16 bases between. The germline V gene has CDR1 KGHSH and CDR2 LQKENI. This CDR3 comprises 17 residues. The chain's CDR3 is CASSPSIGLAGNQPQHF. CDR3 nucleotide sequence: TGTGCCAGCTCACCATCTATCGGGTTGGCCGGCAATCAGCCCCAGCATTTT.

V and J are TRBV28 and TRBJ2-7; D possibly corresponds to TRBD2 (6 bases). The CDR3 contains 15 residues. Trimming pared 4 bases from V and 0 bases from J, leaving 13 bases between. Germline V gene data show CDR1 as MDHEN and CDR2 as SYDVKM. The CDR3 region has the DNA TGTGCCAGCAGTTACCCCCGGGGGAGCTCCTACGAGCAGTACTTC. As protein: CASSYPRGSSYEQYF. The complete variable domain, with remaining parts taken from reference TRBV28 and TRBJ2-7, reads DVKVTQSSRYLVKRTGEKVFLECVQDMDHENMFWYRQDPGLGLRLIYFSYDVKMKEKGDIPEGYSVSREKKERFSLILESASTNQTSMYLCASSYPRGSSYEQYFGPGTRLTVT.

CDR3 amino acids: CASSLRRTGLSGNTIYF. In DNA, the CDR3 is TGTGCCAGCAGCTTGCGACGTACAGGGCTCTCTGGAAACACCATATATTTT. J is TRBJ1-3 and V is TRBV5-6; TRBD1 is a possible D gene (6 bases). CDR1 and CDR2 (germline): SGHDT, YYEEEE. The germline V and J ends were trimmed by 1 base and 0 bases, with 14 bases remaining between them. CDR3 size: 17 residues.

This sequence joins TRBV7-9 and TRBJ2-7; 7 positions agree with TRBD1. J was trimmed by 2 bases and V by 4 bases; bases with no gene match: 11. The length of the CDR3 is 16 residues. Germline V gene sequence: CDR1 SEHNR, CDR2 FQNEAQ (reference sequence). DNA of the CDR3: TGTGCCAGCAGCTCCCTCCACAGGGGCGTCACCTACGAGCAGTACTTC. It codes for CASSSLHRGVTYEQYF.

CDR3 DNA sequence: TGTGCCAGCTCGCCCAGGGACCTAGCGGGAGGGAAACATACGCAGTATTTT. Protein sequence: CASSPRDLAGGKHTQYF. V and J are TRBV3-1 (or the pseudogene TRBV3-2) and TRBJ2-3; 12 bases fit TRBD2. Losses at the gene ends were 8 bases for V and 7 bases for J; bases not matched to a gene: 16. There are 17 residues in the CDR3. Looked up from germline, CDR1 is LGHDT and CDR2 is YNNKEL (reference sequence).

This clone occurred a few times. This sequence joins TRBV28 and TRBJ2-4; 10 bases agree with TRBD1. V trimming: 4 bases; J trimming: 0 bases; junction bases outside the gene matches: 12. CDR1 and CDR2 (germline): MDHEN, SYDVKM. CDR3 length: 19 residues. DNA of the CDR3: TGTGCCAGCAGTTCGTCCCGGGACAGGGGAGTTTTAGCCAAAAACATTCAGTACTTC. Translation: CASSSSRDRGVLAKNIQYF.

The V gene is TRBV2, the J gene TRBJ2-6, with 10 positions matching TRBD1. The CDR3 covers 16 residues. Germline V CDR1 and CDR2: SNHLY, FYNNEI. V was clipped by 7 bases and J by 2 bases; unmatched bases: 5. CDR3 nucleotide sequence: TGTGCCAGCAAAAGGACAGGGGGTACTGGGGCCAACGTCCTGACTTTC. It is translated as CASKRTGGTGANVLTF.

The V and J genes are TRBV5-1 and TRBJ1-2; D ambiguous. This CDR3 comprises 13 residues. In germline, CDR1 is SGHRS, CDR2 YFSETQ. Between the trimmed V and J ends, which lost 5 bases and 8 bases, there was a span of 16 bases. CDR3 region: CASRPTVSGGYTF. CDR3 nucleotide sequence: TGCGCCAGCAGGCCCACAGTTTCTGGAGGCTACACCTTC.

The chain has TRBV18 and TRBJ1-4, with D uncertain. The V and J ends lost 6 bases and 3 bases respectively, with 11 bases between them. CDR1 is KGHSH and CDR2 is LQKENI in the germline V gene. This CDR3 has 14 residues. CDR3 region: CASSATASNEKLFF. In DNA form, the CDR3 reads TGTGCCAGCTCGGCAACAGCCTCTAATGAAAAACTGTTTTTT.

Only a few counts were recorded for this clone. The chain joins TRBV6-2 or TRBV6-3 to TRBJ1-5; D perhaps matches TRBD1 (5 bases). Per germline, CDR1 MNHEY and CDR2 SVGEGT. The CDR3 is 14 residues long. With 4 bases removed from V and 6 bases from J, the gap between germline ends came to 13 bases. The CDR3 here is CASSSTRGGQPQHF. The DNA of the CDR3 is TGTGCCAGCAGTTCCACTCGGGGGGGTCAGCCCCAGCATTTT.

In DNA, the CDR3 is TGTGCCAGCACTCCACGGACAGGGCGATCGCCCTACGAGCAGTACTTC. Translation: CASTPRTGRSPYEQYF. The chain employs TRBV2 and TRBJ2-7, with 8 nucleotides matching TRBD1. Germline CDR1 is SNHLY and CDR2 is FYNNEI. This CDR3 region has 16 residues. V dropped 7 bases and J dropped 2; count of bases not matched to a gene: 13.

This clone was counted a few times. The chain joins TRBV2 to TRBJ2-6; D gene ambiguous. V lost 1 base, J lost 0 bases, and 7 bases lay in between. The CDR3 contains 16 residues. The germline gives CDR1 SNHLY, CDR2 FYNNEI. The CDR3 DNA reads as TGTGCCAGCAGTGAAGACACCAGCTCTGGGGCCAACGTCCTGACTTTC. Its translation: CASSEDTSSGANVLTF.

This clone was seen a few times. This chain uses TRBV19 with TRBJ1-4; a weak D match, TRBD1 (6 bases). Germline CDR1 LNHDA, CDR2 SQIVND (reference sequence). V lost 6 bases and J lost 5, with 7 bases in between. The CDR3 contains 12 residues. The CDR3: CASRRGNEKLFF. CDR3 in DNA: TGTGCCAGTAGAAGGGGGAATGAAAAACTGTTTTTT. The full variable domain, rest sourced from reference TRBV19 and TRBJ1-4, is DGGITQSPKYLFRKEGQNVTLSCEQNLNHDAMYWYRQDPGQGLRLIYYSQIVNDFQKGDIAEGYSVSREKKESFPLTVTSAQKNPTAFYLCASRRGNEKLFFGSGTQLSVL.

The chain uses TRBV3-1 (or the pseudogene TRBV3-2) and TRBJ1-1; 7 nucleotides align to TRBD1. Per germline, CDR1 LGHDT and CDR2 YNNKEL (reference sequence). This CDR3 comprises 14 residues. V was pared by 4 bases and J by 11 bases, with 13 bases of the junction left unmatched. The CDR3 DNA reads as TGTGCCAGCAGCCTCTCCCCCGACAGGGCGCGGGCTTTCTTT. Its translation: CASSLSPDRARAFF.

The rearrangement uses TRBV5-5 and TRBJ2-4, with TRBD1 matching 8 bases. The J segment lost 9 bases and the V segment lost 6 bases, leaving 8 bases of the junction unmatched. The CDR3 runs to 13 residues. Germline V gene sequence: CDR1 SGHKS, CDR2 YYEKEE (reference sequence). In DNA, the CDR3 is TGTGCCAGCAACCGACAGGGGTTTGGCATTCAGTACTTC. The encoded protein is CASNRQGFGIQYF.